This T cell receptor (beta chain) was sequenced during a study of cytomegalovirus exposure and HLA in healthy donors. Sequenced by immunoSEQ multiplex PCR; TCRdb stores in-frame clones only, minus some. The profile shows roughly 50,000 clones, 93% of them singletons. CDR1 is LNHDA and CDR2 is SQIVND in the germline V gene (reference sequence). V dropped 7 bases and J dropped 1; count of bases not matched to a gene: 1. CDR3 size: 14 residues. This TCR was sampled from a woman aged 18-29 years in good health and CMV-seropositive. The chain has TRBV19 and TRBJ2-3, with 11 positions matching TRBD2. The sequencing sample was made of PBMCs. Here the CDR3 reads CASNSGGGTDTQYF. The CDR3 nucleotides are TGTGCCAGTAATAGCGGGGGGGGCACAGATACGCAGTATTTT.